The sample holds a few counts of the clone carrying this TCR beta chain. Sequencing targeted expressed TCRB transcripts, as all isolated RNA had been reverse transcribed. Sequencing used immunoSEQ multiplex PCR; TCRdb keeps in-frame clones, though not all of them. The table shows roughly 400,000 clones, with over 12% occurring only once. The record originates from a study of beta chain features in type 1 diabetes. CDR3 length: 15 residues. Trimming took 3 bases from V and 0 from J, leaving 8 bases between them. The sequence was collected from a woman aged 18-35 years in good health. This chain connects TRBV23-1 to TRBJ2-2; D gene unclear. TRBV23-1 is recorded as an ORF, its role being uncertain. Input material: naive CD4+ T cells from blood. CDR3 region: CASSHPQANTGELFF. The CDR3 DNA is TGCGCCAGCAGTCACCCGCAGGCGAACACCGGGGAGCTGTTTTTT.